Listed here are 5 T cell receptor beta chains from one sample, sequenced in a study of graft-versus-host responses after intestinal transplantation. Profiling relied on immunoSEQ multiplex PCR, and the TCRdb table lists in-frame clones only, not all of them. The table shows about 130,000 clones, with 92% occurring only once. For these TCRs, the target antigens are not known. The starting material was unstimulated CD4+ T cells sorted from spleen or lymph node cells, obtained before intestinal transplant. Receptor source: a human donor who received an intestinal transplant.

CDR3 in DNA: TGTGCCAGCAGCGCGGTCTACCGGAAATCGGGTAACTATGGCTACACCTTC. The encoded protein is CASSAVYRKSGNYGYTF. The genes are TRBV28 and TRBJ1-2; no reliable D call. V was trimmed by 6 bases and J by 1 base, leaving 21 bases between them. Germline V gene lookup returns CDR1 MDHEN and CDR2 SYDVKM. The CDR3 sequence is 17 residues long.

This clone was detected only once. The CDR3 nucleotides are TGTGCCAGCAGCCGTCAGGAGTGGAGGCGGGAGAAAGCGAATGAGCAGTTCTTC. Residues: CASSRQEWRREKANEQFF. This rearrangement joins TRBV28 to TRBJ2-1, with 7 positions matching TRBD2. Trimming removed 6 bases from V and 7 bases from J; junction bases left unmatched: 21. This CDR3 has 18 amino acids. CDR1 and CDR2 from the germline V gene are MDHEN and SYDVKM.

V and J are TRBV29-1 and TRBJ2-7; the D gene is possibly TRBD1 (6 bases). The CDR3 is 16 amino acids. Germline assignment: CDR1 SQVTM and CDR2 ANQGSEA. Trimming left V 0 bases short and J 0 bases short, with 15 bases between. CDR3 loop: CSVEEGWDTSSYEQYF. For the CDR3, the DNA is TGCAGCGTTGAAGAGGGATGGGACACCTCCTCCTACGAGCAGTACTTC.

The V call is TRBV10-3, the J call TRBJ2-1, with 11 bases matching TRBD2. V lost 7 bases and J lost 0; bases outside the gene matches: 14. CDR3 length: 19 amino acids. The V gene's germline CDR1 is ENHRY and CDR2 SYGVKD. The CDR3 protein is CAIMPHLAGGLSSYNEQFF. CDR3 DNA sequence: TGTGCCATCATGCCCCACCTAGCGGGAGGCCTAAGCTCCTACAATGAGCAGTTCTTC.

The rearrangement links TRBV5-5 to TRBJ1-2; no definite D call. CDR1 and CDR2 from the germline V gene are SGHKS and YYEKEE (reference sequence). The V and J ends lost 5 bases and 4 bases respectively, with 15 bases between them. This CDR3 is built from 14 residues. CDR3 loop: CASSLIERTYGYTF. The CDR3, as DNA: TGTGCCAGCAGTTTAATTGAGCGGACCTATGGCTACACCTTC.